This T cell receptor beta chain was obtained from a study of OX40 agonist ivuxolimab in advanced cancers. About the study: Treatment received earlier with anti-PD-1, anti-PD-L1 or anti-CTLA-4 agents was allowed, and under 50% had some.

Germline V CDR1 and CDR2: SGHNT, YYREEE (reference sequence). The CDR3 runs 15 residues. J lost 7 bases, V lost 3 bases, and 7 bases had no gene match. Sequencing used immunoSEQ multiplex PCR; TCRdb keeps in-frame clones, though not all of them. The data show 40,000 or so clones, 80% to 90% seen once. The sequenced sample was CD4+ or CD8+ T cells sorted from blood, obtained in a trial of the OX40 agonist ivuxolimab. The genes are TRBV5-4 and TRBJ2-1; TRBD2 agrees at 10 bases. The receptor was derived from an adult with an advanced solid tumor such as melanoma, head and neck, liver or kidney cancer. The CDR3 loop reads CASSYTSGRANEQFF. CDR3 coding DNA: TGTGCCAGCAGCTACACGAGCGGGAGGGCTAATGAGCAGTTCTTC.